This TCR beta chain was captured by sequencing in a study of CD8 T cells in Susac syndrome. FACS enriched CD8+ TEMRA cells, while bulk CD8+ and CD4+ were negatively isolated. RNA totalling about 0.5 to 1 ug underwent reverse transcription with random hexamers. It was immunoSEQ multiplex PCR that amplified TCR beta CDR3 across 54 Vbeta and 13 Jbeta. TCRdb re-called the immunoSEQ multiplex PCR reads with MiXCR, one entry per CDR3 protein. The table has roughly 120,000 distinct CDR3 sequences, 94% seen once. Trimming took off 6 bases at V and 1 base at J, with 12 bases between the two ends. The CDR3 consists of 14 residues. The germline CDR1 and CDR2 sequences are SQVTM and ANQGSEA.

This sequence was found in a human donor in good health. This chain uses TRBV29-1 with TRBJ2-2, with no clear D. The sample consisted of CD4+ T cells from PBMCs. CDR3 nucleotide sequence: TGCAGCGTCCGAAGCATAATGAACACCGGGGAGCTGTTTTTT. It encodes CSVRSIMNTGELFF.